Listed here are 23 T cell receptor beta chains from one sample, sequenced in a study of control samples from healthy donors and cancer patients. Assay used: immunoSEQ multiplex PCR; TCRdb lists only in-frame clones, some missing. The sample lists 97,000 or so clones; 92% were seen once. The sample taken for sequencing was blood. The receptor source for this set is a woman younger than 35 in good health.

The chain links TRBV19 to TRBJ2-1, with D perhaps TRBD2 (6 bases). The V and J ends lost 3 bases and 3 bases respectively, with 15 bases between them. In germline, CDR1 is LNHDA, CDR2 SQIVND (reference sequence). The CDR3 has 16 residues. The CDR3 nucleotides read TGTGCCAGTAGTATCTCCGGTAGCGGCTTCTACAATGAGCAGTTCTTC. This sequence encodes CASSISGSGFYNEQFF.

This chain joins TRBV24-1 and TRBJ2-5; D not certain. Germline values: CDR1 KGHDR, CDR2 SFDVKD. The CDR3 runs to 12 residues. Trimming cost V 5 bases and J 3 bases, with 6 bases left between them. The CDR3 DNA sequence: TGTGCCACCAGTGTATCAAAAGAGACCCAGTACTTC. Translation gives CATSVSKETQYF.

The chain uses TRBV3-1 (or the pseudogene TRBV3-2) and TRBJ1-4; TRBD1 matches at 8 bases. CDR1 and CDR2 from the germline V gene are LGHDT and YNNKEL (reference sequence). After removal of 3 bases from V and 4 bases from J, the junction contained 4 bases not matched to a gene. The CDR3 contains 15 residues. In DNA, the CDR3 is TGTGCCAGCAGCCATAGGGACAGGAGTAATGAAAAACTGTTTTTT. It codes for CASSHRDRSNEKLFF.

The chain carries TRBV28 and TRBJ1-5; 8 nucleotides agree with TRBD1. Trimming at V came to 6 bases and at J to 4 bases, leaving 8 bases not matched to a gene. The CDR3 has 15 amino acids. Germline CDR1 is MDHEN and CDR2 is SYDVKM. The CDR3, as DNA: TGTGCCAGCAGGTCACAGGGGGATTTTAATCAGCCCCAGCATTTT. Translating gives CASRSQGDFNQPQHF.

The chain uses TRBV14 and TRBJ2-1; D unresolved. Germline CDR1 reads SGHDN; CDR2 reads FVKESK. The CDR3 is made up of 13 amino acids. V was cut by 3 bases and J by 1 base, with 4 bases left in between. CDR3 sequence: CASSHASYNEQFF. Here the CDR3 DNA reads TGTGCCAGCAGCCACGCGTCCTACAATGAGCAGTTCTTC.

This clone was recorded only once. V usage is TRBV14 and J usage is TRBJ2-3; D is unresolved. Between the trimmed V and J ends, which lost 6 bases and 6 bases, there was a span of 10 bases. Germline V gene sequence: CDR1 SGHDN, CDR2 FVKESK. The CDR3 extends over 12 amino acids. The CDR3 is CASSSTLDTQYF. The CDR3 DNA is TGTGCCAGCAGTTCCACCCTCGATACGCAGTATTTT.

This chain joins TRBV6-2 or TRBV6-3 and TRBJ2-1; 8 positions agree with TRBD2. The CDR3 is made up of 16 amino acids. J gave up 4 bases and V 2 bases, and 7 bases lay outside the gene matches. Germline V gene data show CDR1 as MNHEY and CDR2 as SVGEGT. This chain's CDR3 is CASSYHSGEVYNEQFF. As DNA, the CDR3 is TGTGCCAGCAGTTACCATAGCGGGGAGGTGTACAATGAGCAGTTCTTC.

The chain carries TRBV9 and TRBJ2-3, with 9 bases aligning to TRBD1. This CDR3 has 15 residues. With 4 bases clipped from V and 3 bases from J, the junction kept 6 bases outside the gene matches. Looked up from germline, CDR1 is SGDLS and CDR2 is YYNGEE. The chain's CDR3 is CASSPGQGRTDTQYF. For the CDR3, the DNA is TGTGCCAGCAGCCCGGGACAGGGAAGGACAGATACGCAGTATTTT.

The CDR3 reads CASRPQGSYTGELFF. The CDR3 DNA is TGTGCCAGCAGACCACAGGGTTCGTACACCGGGGAGCTGTTTTTT. This rearrangement joins TRBV28 to TRBJ2-2; perhaps TRBD1 as D (6 bases). There are 15 residues in the CDR3. CDR1 and CDR2 from the germline V gene are MDHEN and SYDVKM. The germline V and J ends were trimmed by 6 bases and 3 bases, with 14 bases remaining between them.

The chain links TRBV12-3 or TRBV12-4 to TRBJ1-6, with D hard to call. This CDR3 spans 12 amino acids. Trimming removed 1 base from V and 12 bases from J, with 7 bases in between. CDR3 amino acids: CASSLGGVPLHF. The CDR3 nucleotides are TGTGCCAGCAGTTTAGGGGGTGTACCCCTCCACTTT.

The chain joins TRBV4-1 to TRBJ2-5; D is undetermined. Germline CDR1 MGHRA, CDR2 YSYEKL. The CDR3 contains 14 residues. Trimming cost V 0 bases and J 4 bases, with 9 bases left between them. CDR3 residues: CASSQDTGRETQYF. Here the CDR3 DNA reads TGCGCCAGCAGCCAAGACACGGGTAGAGAGACCCAGTACTTC.

The CDR3 sequence is CAWSTGQGKDGYTF. CDR3 nucleotides: TGTGCCTGGAGTACGGGACAGGGGAAAGATGGCTACACCTTC. The chain links TRBV30 to TRBJ1-2, with 10 positions matching TRBD1. Germline-derived CDR1 and CDR2 are GTSNPN and SVGIG (reference sequence). The V and J ends lost 2 bases and 6 bases, in that order; junction bases with no gene match: 6. This CDR3 has 14 amino acids.

This clone has just one count. The rearrangement links TRBV4-1 to TRBJ2-3, with 7 bases lining up with TRBD1. CDR1 and CDR2 (germline): MGHRA, YSYEKL. The V and J ends lost 3 bases and 2 bases, in that order; junction bases with no gene match: 8. CDR3 length: 16 amino acids. In nucleotides, the CDR3 is TGCGCCAGCAGCCACCTCAGGGGGAGTAACACAGATACGCAGTATTTT. Its translation is CASSHLRGSNTDTQYF.

The J gene is TRBJ1-1, the V gene TRBV4-3; tentatively, D is TRBD1 (5 bases). Trimming stripped 1 base from V and 3 bases from J, with 12 bases between. The CDR3 is 15 amino acids. Germline CDR1 and CDR2: LGHNA and YSLEER. The CDR3 loop reads CASSQVGQGYTEAFF. In nucleotides, the CDR3 is TGCGCCAGCAGCCAAGTTGGGCAGGGCTACACTGAAGCTTTCTTT.

The J gene is TRBJ2-2, the V gene TRBV7-9; D is uncertain. Germline V gives CDR1 SEHNR, CDR2 FQNEAQ (reference sequence). V lost 3 bases and J lost 2, with 1 base in between. This CDR3 has 12 amino acids. DNA of the CDR3: TGTGCCAGCAGCTTCAACACCGGGGAGCTGTTTTTT. This gives the protein CASSFNTGELFF.

The V gene is TRBV9, the J gene TRBJ1-1, with TRBD1 identical over 7 bases. The CDR3 is made up of 14 amino acids. The junction had 2 bases not matched to a gene; V was cut back by 2 bases and J by 1 base. Germline V gives CDR1 SGDLS, CDR2 YYNGEE. The CDR3 spells CASSVGTANTEAFF. DNA for the CDR3: TGTGCCAGCAGCGTTGGGACAGCGAACACTGAAGCTTTCTTT.

This clone appeared a few times. The genes are TRBV2 and TRBJ1-2, with D tentatively TRBD1 (5 bases). The germline CDR1 and CDR2 sequences are SNHLY and FYNNEI. The CDR3 loop spans 15 amino acids. The V end was cut by 4 bases, the J end by 1 base, with 13 bases between. The CDR3 bases are TGTGCCAGCAGTGGAAAACTGACAGATAACTATGGCTACACCTTC. Translated: CASSGKLTDNYGYTF.

The chain joins TRBV30 to TRBJ1-3; 7 bases align to TRBD1. The V gene end was trimmed by 2 bases and the J gene end by 0 bases; junction bases not matched to a gene: 10. The CDR3 sequence is 17 residues long. CDR1 is GTSNPN, CDR2 SVGIG, per germline (reference sequence). As DNA, the CDR3 is TGTGCCTGGAGTTTTCTGGGGACAGCAGGCTCTGGAAACACCATATATTTT. This gives the protein CAWSFLGTAGSGNTIYF. The full variable domain, rest sourced from reference TRBV30 and TRBJ1-3, is SQTIHQWPATLVQPVGSPLSLECTVEGTSNPNLYWYRQAAGRGLQLLFYSVGIGQISSEVPQNLSASRPQDRQFILSSKKLLLSDSGFYLCAWSFLGTAGSGNTIYFGEGSWLTVV.

Only a few counts were recorded for this clone. Other nucleotide sequences in the sample specify the same CDR3. This chain connects TRBV5-6 to TRBJ1-5; D is ambiguous. This CDR3 is 13 amino acids long. Between the trimmed V and J ends, which lost 0 bases and 4 bases, there was a span of 5 bases. Germline V gives CDR1 SGHDT, CDR2 YYEEEE. CDR3 loop: CASSLAGNQPQHF. The CDR3 bases are TGTGCCAGCAGCTTGGCAGGTAATCAGCCCCAGCATTTT.

The genes are TRBV30 and TRBJ1-2; D is unclear. The germline gives CDR1 GTSNPN, CDR2 SVGIG (reference sequence). The CDR3 consists of 13 residues. Trimming removed 0 bases at V and 2 bases at J, with 7 bases between. DNA for the CDR3: TGTGCCTGGAGTGTACTACAGAACTATGGCTACACCTTC. This codes for CAWSVLQNYGYTF.

The V call is TRBV18, the J call TRBJ2-7; no firm D call. Trimming took off 0 bases at V and 0 bases at J, with 12 bases between the two ends. Germline values: CDR1 KGHSH, CDR2 LQKENI. CDR3 size: 16 residues. CDR3 bases: TGTGCCAGCTCACCACCAGGGCGCACCACCTCCTACGAGCAGTACTTC. This translates into CASSPPGRTTSYEQYF.

The rearrangement uses TRBV14 and TRBJ1-4; the D is unclear. CDR3 length: 15 amino acids. In germline, CDR1 is SGHDN, CDR2 FVKESK. Trimming cost V 4 bases and J 8 bases, with 17 bases left between them. The chain's CDR3 is CASSPGPSAGEKLFF. In nucleotides, the CDR3 is TGTGCCAGCAGCCCTGGGCCATCGGCTGGAGAAAAACTGTTTTTT.

The V gene is TRBV11-2, the J gene TRBJ1-4; D might be TRBD1 (5 bases). The CDR3 covers 15 residues. The V gene lost 3 bases and the J gene lost 10 bases, with 18 bases spanning the gap. Germline values: CDR1 SGHAT, CDR2 FQNNGV. The CDR3 sequence is CASSFPENGARKLFF. For the CDR3, the DNA is TGTGCCAGCAGCTTTCCCGAAAATGGGGCACGAAAACTGTTTTTT.